The 18 T cell receptor beta chains below come from one sample, sequenced in a study of CD8 T cells in Susac syndrome. RNA in amounts of roughly 0.5 to 1 ug was reverse transcribed with random hexamers. From the immunoSEQ multiplex PCR reads, TCRdb called clonotypes with MiXCR, one entry per CDR3 protein. This sample yields around 150,000 distinct CDR3 sequences, of which approximately 96% are seen a single time; more than 0.075% belongs to the top ten. Sequenced sample: CD4+ T cells from PBMCs. Source of these receptors: a human donor with Susac syndrome.

The chain carries TRBV24-1 and TRBJ2-1; the match to TRBD2 covers 8 bases. Germline V gene data show CDR1 as KGHDR and CDR2 as SFDVKD. The CDR3 loop spans 17 amino acids. The trim removed 3 bases at V and 1 base at J, leaving 7 bases unmatched. The CDR3 loop reads CATSDLGLAGSYNEQFF. The CDR3 DNA reads TGTGCCACCAGTGATCTCGGACTAGCAGGGTCCTACAATGAGCAGTTCTTC.

The chain links TRBV7-9 to TRBJ2-7; D is undetermined. V dropped 1 base and J dropped 2 bases, with 12 bases sitting between them. CDR3 size: 15 residues. Germline V gene data show CDR1 as SEHNR and CDR2 as FQNEAQ (reference sequence). As DNA, the CDR3 is TGTGCCAGCAGCTTAGGACGGGCAGTCACCTACGAGCAGTACTTC. Translation gives CASSLGRAVTYEQYF.

The chain couples TRBV12-3 or TRBV12-4 to TRBJ1-2; D is perhaps TRBD1 (5 bases). Trimming removed 5 bases at V and 4 bases at J, with 8 bases between. The CDR3 has 12 amino acids. The CDR3 DNA is TGTGCCAGCAGTCCCGGGGCCTATGGCTACACCTTC. Translating gives CASSPGAYGYTF.

The V and J genes are TRBV20-1 and TRBJ2-1; D is tentatively TRBD1 or TRBD2 (5 bases each). The germline V gene encodes CDR1 DFQATT and CDR2 SNEGSKA (reference sequence). The V gene lost 3 bases and the J gene lost 7 bases, with 10 bases spanning the gap. The CDR3 is 12 amino acids. CDR3 sequence reads: CSASPGQNEQFF. The CDR3 DNA reads as TGCAGTGCTAGTCCGGGGCAAAATGAGCAGTTCTTC.

The chain carries TRBV5-1 and TRBJ2-6; D is uncertain. The CDR3 has 15 amino acids. V was clipped by 0 bases and J by 2 bases, with 6 bases between them. CDR1 is SGHRS, CDR2 YFSETQ, per germline. Here the CDR3 reads CASSLGLPGANVLTF. In DNA, the CDR3 is TGCGCCAGCAGCTTGGGTCTCCCTGGGGCCAACGTCCTGACTTTC.

The chain has TRBV28 and TRBJ2-7, with D unresolved. CDR3 length equals 14 residues. V was clipped by 7 bases and J by 2 bases, with 15 bases between them. CDR1 is MDHEN, CDR2 SYDVKM, per germline. The CDR3 loop is CASTQGGRAYEQYF. For the CDR3, the DNA is TGTGCCAGCACCCAAGGCGGAAGAGCCTACGAGCAGTACTTC.

The V and J genes are TRBV5-1 and TRBJ1-1; D uncertain. The CDR3 runs 14 residues. V dropped 1 base and J dropped 6 bases, with 13 bases sitting between them. CDR1 and CDR2 from the germline V gene are SGHRS and YFSETQ. This chain's CDR3 is CASSLRVRSPEAFF. CDR3 coding DNA: TGCGCCAGCAGCTTGAGGGTTAGGTCGCCTGAAGCTTTCTTT.

The chain joins TRBV6-1 to TRBJ1-1; D not certain. From germline, CDR1 is MNHNS and CDR2 SASEGT. CDR3 size: 15 residues. The V end lost 0 bases, the J end lost 4 bases, and 12 bases lay between the germline ends. The CDR3: CASSEALLGSTEAFF. In DNA form, the CDR3 reads TGTGCCAGCAGTGAAGCGCTTCTGGGGAGCACTGAAGCTTTCTTT.

The genes are TRBV7-3 and TRBJ2-3; D is undetermined. V lost 1 base and J lost 0, with 14 bases in between. The CDR3 contains 17 residues. Germline CDR1 SGHTA, CDR2 FQGTGA. DNA for the CDR3: TGTGCCAGCAGCTTAAACCCCCCGAGAGCAAGCACAGATACGCAGTATTTT. Its protein is CASSLNPPRASTDTQYF.

This clonotype came up once. J is TRBJ1-1 and V is TRBV20-1, with D perhaps matching TRBD1 (6 bases). Germline CDR1 is DFQATT and CDR2 is SNEGSKA (reference sequence). Trimming cost V 0 bases and J 11 bases, with 16 bases left between them. This CDR3 region has 13 residues. The CDR3 DNA reads as TGCAGTGCTAGAGATAGGTGGGGGGGCAGGGCTTTCTTT. This translates into CSARDRWGGRAFF.

The chain combines TRBV29-1 with TRBJ1-5; D not certain. Germline V CDR1 and CDR2: SQVTM, ANQGSEA. Deletions cut 4 bases from V and 0 bases from J, with 16 bases between. This CDR3 contains 16 residues. The CDR3 protein is CSVVEGASDSNQPQHF. CDR3 bases: TGCAGCGTTGTCGAAGGAGCCAGTGATAGCAATCAGCCCCAGCATTTT.

The V call is TRBV4-1, the J call TRBJ1-3, with D possibly being TRBD1 (5 bases). Trimming left V 1 base short and J 5 bases short, with 18 bases between. The CDR3 spans 17 residues. The germline CDR1 and CDR2 sequences are MGHRA and YSYEKL. The CDR3 DNA reads TGCGCCAGCAGCCAAGCACCGAGTCGGGGGATCAGAAACACCATATATTTT. This gives the protein CASSQAPSRGIRNTIYF.

This chain connects TRBV9 to TRBJ1-1; 7 bases fit TRBD1. CDR1 and CDR2 from the germline V gene are SGDLS and YYNGEE. The CDR3 covers 15 residues. V dropped 3 bases and J dropped 5; count of bases not matched to a gene: 10. CDR3 sequence (DNA): TGTGCCAGCAGCGAAAGACAGGGAAGTGGTACTGAAGCTTTCTTT. It encodes CASSERQGSGTEAFF.

CDR3 sequence (DNA): TGTGCCAGCAGTTCCCAGGTGAACACTGAAGCTTTCTTT. Amino acid sequence: CASSSQVNTEAFF. This chain joins TRBV28 and TRBJ1-1, with D uncertain. V lost 4 bases, J lost 0 bases, and 6 bases lay in between. Looked up from germline, CDR1 is MDHEN and CDR2 is SYDVKM. This CDR3 is built from 13 residues.

In this sample, this clonotype turned up once. The chain combines TRBV23-1 with TRBJ1-2; possible D gene TRBD1, 5 bases. TRBV23-1 falls under the ORF class, with uncertain function. CDR3 length equals 14 residues. Trimming took 0 bases from V and 4 from J, leaving 9 bases between them. In nucleotides, the CDR3 is TGCGCCAGCAGTCAATCACGAGACAGCTATGGCTACACCTTC. It yields the protein CASSQSRDSYGYTF.

This clonotype showed up just once. The chain is built from TRBV29-1 and TRBJ1-2; possible D gene TRBD1, 5 bases. The CDR3 has 13 residues. Germline V lookup: CDR1 SQVTM, CDR2 ANQGSEA. V lost 4 bases to trimming and J lost 4 bases, with 13 bases between them. The DNA for the CDR3 is TGCAGCGTTGGGAGACAGTCCCCCTATGGCTACACCTTC. Translated: CSVGRQSPYGYTF.

The J gene is TRBJ1-1, the V gene TRBV20-1; no firm D call. Looked up from germline, CDR1 is DFQATT and CDR2 is SNEGSKA (reference sequence). CDR3 length equals 14 residues. Trimming took 1 base from V and 1 from J, leaving 10 bases between them. In DNA, the CDR3 is TGCAGTGCTAGAGTGGGGAGCCCGAACACTGAAGCTTTCTTT. Translation: CSARVGSPNTEAFF.

The chain is built from TRBV4-1 and TRBJ2-4; TRBD2 matches 7 bases. Germline CDR1 MGHRA, CDR2 YSYEKL. CDR3 length: 14 residues. After removal of 1 base from V and 7 bases from J, the junction contained 4 bases not matched to a gene. The CDR3, as DNA: TGCGCCAGCAGCCAAGGCGGGGGAATGAACATTCAGTACTTC. Amino acids: CASSQGGGMNIQYF.